The present entry profiles one TCR beta chain with its context. Antigen unknown. Data came from immunoSEQ multiplex PCR; TCRdb stores just in-frame clones and leaves some out. This sample yields some 160,000 clones, of which roughly 92% are seen a single time; 1.6% belongs to the top ten. This sample was included in a study of T cell responses to AZD1222 COVID-19 vaccine. Whole-study findings and limits: Spike-specific TCR breadth rose after two AZD1222 doses, and depth rose as well. Donors, mostly white British, included more females; clonal diversity was possibly underestimated.

The sequenced sample was peripheral blood, obtained on day 0 of AZD1222 vaccination. The clonotype comes from an adult in good health.

In nucleotides, the CDR3 is TGTGCCAGCAGTCTTGGACAGGGCGTTTGGCCCCAGCATTTT. This codes for CASSLGQGVWPQHF. This sequence joins TRBV6-5 and TRBJ1-5; 8 positions agree with TRBD1. The CDR3 runs 14 residues. With V trimmed by 5 bases and J by 9 bases, 9 bases remained unmatched. Germline V gives CDR1 MNHEY, CDR2 SVGAGI.